Following are 19 T cell receptor beta chains from one sample sequenced in a study of glioma-infiltrating T cells after dendritic cell vaccination. This sample's time point: after dendritic cell vaccination, including at tumor progression/relapse. The repertoire was sequenced with immunoSEQ multiplex PCR; TCRdb's copy has only in-frame clones and lacks some. The sample lists about 94,000 clones; around 80% were seen once. The sample here was blood, taken after dendritic cell vaccination. The receptor set was obtained from a human donor with glioblastoma.

CDR3 amino acids: CASSRPGQGNEKLFF. The DNA for the CDR3 is TGTGCCAGCAGTCGTCCGGGACAGGGGAATGAAAAACTGTTTTTT. V is TRBV5-4 and J is TRBJ1-4; 10 bases fit TRBD1. The CDR3 totals 15 residues. The V gene's germline CDR1 is SGHNT and CDR2 YYREEE (reference sequence). J was trimmed by 5 bases and V by 5 bases; bases with no gene match: 6.

This clone was seen many times. The chain uses TRBV21-1 and TRBJ1-6; the D segment call TRBD1 is taken from the table without a DNA check. TRBV21-1 counts as a pseudogene. The CDR3 length is 20 residues. CDR3 sequence: CASIPASPPMGHLTITPLHF. CDR3 nucleotide sequence: TGTGCCAGCATCCCAGCAAGCCCACCCATGGGACACCTTACGATTACACCCCTCCACTTT.

The V gene is TRBV9, the J gene TRBJ1-1; possible D gene TRBD1, 5 bases. V dropped 0 bases and J dropped 4 bases, with 10 bases sitting between them. Germline loops: CDR1 SGDLS, CDR2 YYNGEE. The CDR3 length is 14 residues. The chain's CDR3 is CASSVGQGGTEAFF. The CDR3 nucleotides are TGTGCCAGCAGCGTAGGGCAGGGAGGCACTGAAGCTTTCTTT.

This clone was seen a few times. This chain uses TRBV6-6 with TRBJ1-1, with D possibly matching TRBD1 (6 bases). Trimming took off 4 bases at V and 4 bases at J, with 13 bases between the two ends. Germline loops: CDR1 MNHNY, CDR2 SVGAGI (reference sequence). The CDR3 is 14 residues long. CDR3 protein: CASSSQQGRTEAFF. Here the CDR3 DNA reads TGTGCCAGCAGTTCACAACAGGGTCGCACTGAAGCTTTCTTT.

This chain links TRBV6-1 with TRBJ2-7; no reliable D call. This CDR3 is 14 amino acids long. The germline V gene has CDR1 MNHNS and CDR2 SASEGT. V lost 3 bases, J lost 2 bases, and 11 bases lay in between. CDR3 sequence: CASSESYGAYEQYF. The CDR3 DNA is TGTGCCAGCAGTGAGTCCTACGGAGCCTACGAGCAGTACTTC.

This clone was observed a few times. This chain uses TRBV29-1 with TRBJ2-3; 9 bases agree with TRBD2. This CDR3 comprises 14 residues. V trimming: 6 bases; J trimming: 2 bases; junction bases outside the gene matches: 6. Germline V gene sequence: CDR1 SQVTM, CDR2 ANQGSEA. CDR3 bases: TGCAGCGTCGGGACTAGCCGTTTCACAGATACGCAGTATTTT. Translating gives CSVGTSRFTDTQYF.

The sample holds a few counts of this clone. The CDR3 reads CASSPPSGGRKTDTQYF. The CDR3 DNA sequence: TGTGCCAGCTCACCACCGTCGGGGGGAAGGAAAACAGATACGCAGTATTTT. J is TRBJ2-3 and V is TRBV18, with 7 bases fitting TRBD2. Germline assignment: CDR1 KGHSH and CDR2 LQKENI. The trim removed 0 bases at V and 3 bases at J, leaving 9 bases unmatched. The length of the CDR3 is 17 residues.

The rearrangement links TRBV5-4 to TRBJ2-1; D is perhaps TRBD2 (5 bases). V gave up 2 bases and J gave up 8 bases, with 11 bases separating them. Germline loops: CDR1 SGHNT, CDR2 YYREEE (reference sequence). The CDR3 sequence is 13 residues long. CDR3 loop: CASSFTSIDEQFF. The CDR3 DNA reads as TGTGCCAGCAGCTTTACTAGTATCGATGAGCAGTTCTTC.

The chain uses TRBV16 and TRBJ1-5, with D possibly matching TRBD1 (5 bases). CDR1 and CDR2 from the germline V gene are KGHSY and FQNENV. The CDR3 consists of 14 residues. Trimming cost V 1 base and J 4 bases, with 8 bases left between them. This CDR3 reads CASSQFAGNQPQHF. The DNA of the CDR3 is TGTGCCAGCAGCCAATTCGCAGGGAATCAGCCCCAGCATTTT.

A few counts support this clone. This chain uses TRBV19 with TRBJ2-7, with 8 nucleotides matching TRBD1. The CDR3 is 15 residues long. Germline assignment: CDR1 LNHDA and CDR2 SQIVND (reference sequence). Unmatched junction bases numbered 13, after V lost 7 bases and J lost 5 bases. Here the CDR3 DNA reads TGTGCCAGTACTCAACCCGGGACAGGCCGGAACGAGCAGTACTTC. Translated: CASTQPGTGRNEQYF.

The V and J genes are TRBV7-9 and TRBJ2-3; no reliable D call. Trimming removed 0 bases at V and 1 base at J, with 5 bases between. The CDR3 has 14 residues. Per germline, CDR1 SEHNR and CDR2 FQNEAQ (reference sequence). The CDR3 region is CASSLAVGTDTQYF. CDR3 in DNA: TGTGCCAGCAGCTTAGCCGTCGGCACAGATACGCAGTATTTT.

The J gene is TRBJ2-5, the V gene TRBV11-2; TRBD2 matches at 11 bases. There are 18 residues in the CDR3. CDR1 is SGHAT, CDR2 FQNNGV, per germline. With V trimmed by 1 base and J by 0 bases, 7 bases remained unmatched. CDR3 nucleotide sequence: TGTGCCAGCAGCTTAGGAAGTCTAGCGGGGGGAAACCAAGAGACCCAGTACTTC. This sequence encodes CASSLGSLAGGNQETQYF.

This clone was seen more than once but under ten times. V gene TRBV2 combines with J gene TRBJ1-1; D not resolved. The CDR3 spans 15 residues. CDR1 is SNHLY, CDR2 FYNNEI, per germline. The ends were cut back, 5 bases at V and 1 base at J, with 14 bases in the middle. The DNA of the CDR3 is TGTGCCAGCAGTTTAACAGCAACAAAGAACACTGAAGCTTTCTTT. Encoded protein: CASSLTATKNTEAFF.

The CDR3 sequence: CAWSPTGGEQYF. CDR3 sequence (DNA): TGTGCCTGGAGTCCAACGGGGGGCGAGCAGTACTTC. V usage is TRBV30 and J usage is TRBJ2-7; 7 bases match TRBD2. J gave up 6 bases and V 2 bases, and 4 bases lay outside the gene matches. This CDR3 has 12 amino acids. The germline V gene encodes CDR1 GTSNPN and CDR2 SVGIG (reference sequence). The whole variable domain, remainder taken from reference TRBV30 and TRBJ2-7, is SQTIHQWPATLVQPVGSPLSLECTVEGTSNPNLYWYRQAAGRGLQLLFYSVGIGQISSEVPQNLSASRPQDRQFILSSKKLLLSDSGFYLCAWSPTGGEQYFGPGTRLTVT.

The rearrangement uses TRBV5-1 and TRBJ1-6; D is ambiguous. Per the germline V gene, CDR1 is SGHRS and CDR2 is YFSETQ. The CDR3 is 13 residues long. The V end was cut by 5 bases, the J end by 8 bases, with 11 bases between. CDR3 sequence reads: CASRAAGDSPLHF. The DNA of the CDR3 is TGCGCCAGCAGGGCAGCGGGAGATTCACCCCTCCACTTT.

The chain links TRBV28 to TRBJ1-2, with 8 bases that match TRBD1. V was clipped by 5 bases and J by 8 bases; unmatched bases: 10. This CDR3 spans 14 amino acids. Germline-derived CDR1 and CDR2 are MDHEN and SYDVKM. DNA for the CDR3: TGTGCCAGCAGTCTTTCAGGGGGCCACCCGGGCTACACCTTC. Translating gives CASSLSGGHPGYTF.

The chain has TRBV18 and TRBJ1-2; 8 positions agree with TRBD1. After removal of 6 bases from V and 4 bases from J, the junction contained 13 bases not matched to a gene. The CDR3 is 16 amino acids. Germline values: CDR1 KGHSH, CDR2 LQKENI. In nucleotides, the CDR3 is TGTGCCAGCTCGCCCTTCCAGGGGGCGCGGGGCTATGGCTACACCTTC. The encoded protein is CASSPFQGARGYGYTF.

The chain links TRBV7-2 to TRBJ1-1; no firm D call. V lost 1 base and J lost 3, with 15 bases in between. The germline V gene encodes CDR1 SGHTA and CDR2 FQGNSA. CDR3 length equals 16 residues. CDR3 DNA: TGTGCCAGCAGCTTAGGGGTTCGGCGGTTGGACACTGAAGCTTTCTTT. As protein: CASSLGVRRLDTEAFF.

V and J are TRBV6-5 and TRBJ1-2; D might be TRBD1 (6 bases). The length of the CDR3 is 16 residues. V lost 2 bases to trimming and J lost 0 bases, with 13 bases between them. Looked up from germline, CDR1 is MNHEY and CDR2 is SVGAGI. Here the CDR3 reads CASSYRTTGANYGYTF. DNA of the CDR3: TGTGCCAGCAGTTACCGGACGACAGGCGCTAACTATGGCTACACCTTC.